These 25 T cell receptor beta chains were sequenced from one sample in a study of shared clonotypes between healthy human individuals. The assay was immunoSEQ multiplex PCR, and TCRdb's table has in-frame clones only and misses some. The sample lists roughly 1,500,000 clones, 95% to 99% seen once, with approximately 0.44% in the top ten. Specimen: naive CD4+ T cells sorted from blood. This sample's subset: CD45RA+ positively selected. The receptors were gathered from a man aged 30-40 years in good health.

The chain combines TRBV5-6 with TRBJ2-5; D perhaps matches TRBD1 (5 bases). This CDR3 has 14 amino acids. V lost 5 bases, J lost 1 base, and 12 bases lay in between. Germline V gene data show CDR1 as SGHDT and CDR2 as YYEEEE. The CDR3 DNA is TGTGCCAGCAGGCGGACAACCCGCCAAGAGACCCAGTACTTC. This gives the protein CASRRTTRQETQYF.

The V and J genes are TRBV12-1 and TRBJ2-7; the table's D call, TRBD2, was not checked against the DNA. TRBV12-1 is classified as a pseudogene. This CDR3 region has 20 residues. Here the CDR3 reads CASSFLPSGIGLGVSYEQYF. The CDR3 coding sequence is TGTGCCAGCAGCTTTCTACCTAGCGGGATAGGCCTCGGGGTTTCCTACGAGCAGTACTTC.

This sequence joins TRBV9 and TRBJ1-3; 9 bases match TRBD1. From germline, CDR1 is SGDLS and CDR2 YYNGEE. The CDR3 length is 15 residues. V lost 0 bases and J lost 2; bases outside the gene matches: 0. The CDR3 spells CASSVGTGAGNTIYF. CDR3 bases: TGTGCCAGCAGCGTAGGGACAGGGGCTGGAAACACCATATATTTT.

This clone occurred once. The chain is built from TRBV10-3 and TRBJ1-1; D possibly corresponds to TRBD1 (6 bases). V was shortened by 4 bases and J by 7 bases, with 16 bases between the two germline ends. Germline V gene lookup returns CDR1 ENHRY and CDR2 SYGVKD. This CDR3 comprises 14 residues. The CDR3: CAISASLGAGEAFF. The DNA for the CDR3 is TGTGCCATCAGTGCCTCTTTGGGGGCCGGTGAAGCTTTCTTT.

The chain joins TRBV7-9 to TRBJ1-4, with 7 bases identical to TRBD1. Trimming cost V 5 bases and J 3 bases; bases outside gene matches: 15. This CDR3 has 18 amino acids. The germline V gene encodes CDR1 SEHNR and CDR2 FQNEAQ (reference sequence). CDR3 in DNA: TGTGCCAGCAGCACCGGGACAGCTAGCCTGAGGGCTAATGAAAAACTGTTTTTT. Translation: CASSTGTASLRANEKLFF.

The V gene is TRBV5-1, the J gene TRBJ1-5, with 10 bases identical to TRBD1. The CDR3 spans 15 residues. With V trimmed by 4 bases and J by 4 bases, 5 bases remained unmatched. Germline V gene lookup returns CDR1 SGHRS and CDR2 YFSETQ. The CDR3 reads CASSKGQGLNQPQHF. For the CDR3, the DNA is TGCGCCAGCAGCAAGGGACAGGGGTTGAATCAGCCCCAGCATTTT.

J is TRBJ2-1 and V is TRBV7-3; D gene ambiguous. CDR1 and CDR2 (germline): SGHTA, FQGTGA. V lost 4 bases and J lost 10, with 11 bases in between. CDR3 length: 12 amino acids. This CDR3 reads CASSSGYGEQFF. Here the CDR3 DNA reads TGTGCCAGCAGCTCCGGATACGGCGAGCAGTTCTTC.

CDR3 DNA: TGTGCCAGCAGCGTAGACCCCTCAAGCACAGATACGCAGTATTTT. It translates to CASSVDPSSTDTQYF. The gene calls are TRBV9 and TRBJ2-3; D is uncertain. This CDR3 has 15 amino acids. CDR1 and CDR2 (germline): SGDLS, YYNGEE. The V end was cut by 0 bases, the J end by 0 bases, with 8 bases between.

The V gene is TRBV5-1, the J gene TRBJ1-1; D possibly corresponds to TRBD1 (5 bases). The CDR3 runs 17 residues. The germline V gene encodes CDR1 SGHRS and CDR2 YFSETQ. Trimming stripped 3 bases from V and 4 bases from J, with 22 bases between. DNA for the CDR3: TGCGCCAGCAGCTGGGGTCTCAGGCCGGGGCGGGGCACTGAAGCTTTCTTT. As protein: CASSWGLRPGRGTEAFF.

The chain combines TRBV4-1 with TRBJ2-6; D gene uncertain. Germline V lookup: CDR1 MGHRA, CDR2 YSYEKL. This CDR3 is built from 15 residues. Trimming cost V 3 bases and J 2 bases, with 8 bases left between them. This CDR3 is CASSQYFAGANVLTF. CDR3 in DNA: TGCGCCAGCAGCCAGTATTTCGCTGGGGCCAACGTCCTGACTTTC.

CDR3 region: CSVGQVIEQFF. For the CDR3, the DNA is TGCAGCGTGGGACAGGTGATTGAGCAGTTCTTC. The chain employs TRBV29-1 and TRBJ2-1; 8 nucleotides agree with TRBD1. V lost 6 bases to trimming and J lost 9 bases; unmatched junction nucleotides: 4. The germline V gene encodes CDR1 SQVTM and CDR2 ANQGSEA. This CDR3 is 11 amino acids long.

The chain employs TRBV27 and TRBJ2-2; tentative D call: TRBD1 (5 bases). The CDR3 is made up of 16 amino acids. The germline CDR1 and CDR2 sequences are MNHEY and SMNVEV (reference sequence). Trimming pared 0 bases from V and 4 bases from J, leaving 12 bases between. Written as DNA, the CDR3 is TGTGCCAGCAGTTTATCGATGGGGCCGTCCACCGGGGAGCTGTTTTTT. Protein: CASSLSMGPSTGELFF.

This clone was seen only once. The V gene is TRBV2, the J gene TRBJ2-1; 7 nucleotides agree with TRBD2. Germline V lookup: CDR1 SNHLY, CDR2 FYNNEI. The V and J ends lost 7 bases and 4 bases, in that order; junction bases with no gene match: 7. The CDR3 loop spans 14 amino acids. The CDR3 DNA sequence: TGTGCCAGCACGTCTAGCGGAAGATACAATGAGCAGTTCTTC. Translation: CASTSSGRYNEQFF.

CDR3 amino acids: CASSQAASGTDTQYF. DNA of the CDR3: TGTGCCAGCAGCCAAGCGGCTAGCGGCACAGATACGCAGTATTTT. The gene calls are TRBV4-2 and TRBJ2-3; D might be TRBD2 (6 bases). Trimming took 1 base from V and 1 from J, leaving 9 bases between them. Germline V lookup: CDR1 LGHNA, CDR2 YNFKEQ. The CDR3 sequence is 15 residues long.

The rearrangement joins TRBV28 to TRBJ1-2; D not resolved. CDR3 size: 14 residues. Germline CDR1 reads MDHEN; CDR2 reads SYDVKM. Between the trimmed V and J ends, which lost 2 bases and 4 bases, there was a span of 11 bases. CDR3: CASSLQAGSYGYTF. For the CDR3, the DNA is TGTGCCAGCAGTTTACAGGCAGGTAGCTATGGCTACACCTTC.

V is TRBV11-2 and J is TRBJ2-7; tentatively, D is TRBD2 (6 bases). The V gene lost 3 bases and the J gene lost 1 base, with 16 bases spanning the gap. Looked up from germline, CDR1 is SGHAT and CDR2 is FQNNGV. The CDR3 is made up of 16 amino acids. Here the CDR3 DNA reads TGTGCCAGCAGCTTTTCAACCGGGAGCTCTTCCTACGAGCAGTACTTC. This codes for CASSFSTGSSSYEQYF. The full variable domain, completed using reference TRBV11-2 and TRBJ2-7, is EAGVAQSPRYKIIEKRQSVAFWCNPISGHATLYWYQQILGQGPKLLIQFQNNGVVDDSQLPKDRFSAERLKGVDSTLKIQPAKLEDSAVYLCASSFSTGSSSYEQYFGPGTRLTVT.

The CDR3 bases are TGTGCCATCAGTGGGCGGGGGGATGCCTACGAGCAGTACTTC. This gives the protein CAISGRGDAYEQYF. V usage is TRBV10-3 and J usage is TRBJ2-7; TRBD2 matches 8 bases. The CDR3 covers 14 residues. Germline V lookup: CDR1 ENHRY, CDR2 SYGVKD. Trimming at V came to 4 bases and at J to 2 bases, leaving 4 bases not matched to a gene.

The chain employs TRBV19 and TRBJ2-1, with D maybe TRBD2 (6 bases). CDR1 is LNHDA and CDR2 is SQIVND in the germline V gene (reference sequence). The V end was cut by 2 bases, the J end by 4 bases, with 18 bases between. The CDR3 totals 17 residues. CDR3 nucleotides: TGTGCCAGTAGTATACTTCGATCGGGAGTTGGGTACAATGAGCAGTTCTTC. It is translated as CASSILRSGVGYNEQFF.

The chain employs TRBV6-5 and TRBJ2-3, with a weak D call TRBD1 (5 bases). This CDR3 is built from 15 residues. V lost 2 bases, J lost 4 bases, and 13 bases lay in between. CDR1 MNHEY and CDR2 SVGAGI come from the germline V gene. The CDR3 reads CASSYRRAGSDTQYF. The CDR3 DNA is TGTGCCAGCAGTTACCGCAGGGCTGGTTCAGATACGCAGTATTTT.

The genes are TRBV4-1 and TRBJ2-7; 9 positions match TRBD1. Germline V CDR1 and CDR2: MGHRA, YSYEKL. V dropped 4 bases and J dropped 0; count of bases not matched to a gene: 4. The length of the CDR3 is 15 residues. The CDR3 here is CASSPTGGSSYEQYF. CDR3 bases: TGCGCCAGCAGCCCGACAGGGGGAAGCTCCTACGAGCAGTACTTC.

The chain joins TRBV5-1 to TRBJ2-5; D possibly corresponds to TRBD2 (5 bases). The CDR3 is 15 amino acids. V was cut by 4 bases and J by 4 bases, with 17 bases left in between. CDR1 and CDR2 from the germline V gene are SGHRS and YFSETQ. CDR3 in amino acids: CASSQALTRTETQYF. The CDR3 coding sequence is TGCGCCAGCAGCCAAGCACTTACTAGGACAGAGACCCAGTACTTC.

This clone was seen a single time. The rearrangement joins TRBV28 to TRBJ1-2; D uncertain. This CDR3 has 12 residues. Trimming left V 3 bases short and J 8 bases short, with 10 bases between. Germline CDR1 and CDR2: MDHEN and SYDVKM. CDR3 region: CASSFGSVGYTF. In DNA form, the CDR3 reads TGTGCCAGCAGTTTCGGATCGGTGGGCTACACCTTC.

The chain combines TRBV28 with TRBJ2-7; 9 bases are a match to TRBD1. Germline CDR1 reads MDHEN; CDR2 reads SYDVKM. The V gene end was trimmed by 11 bases and the J gene end by 4 bases; junction bases not matched to a gene: 12. The CDR3 loop spans 14 amino acids. Here the CDR3 DNA reads TGTGCCGGAAGCCCGGGACAGGGTTTTTACGAGCAGTACTTC. Translated: CAGSPGQGFYEQYF.

The V and J genes are TRBV7-9 and TRBJ2-2; D possibly matches TRBD1 or TRBD2 (5 bases each). Germline V CDR1 and CDR2: SEHNR, FQNEAQ (reference sequence). The CDR3 has 16 amino acids. Trimming cost V 4 bases and J 3 bases, with 15 bases left between them. CDR3 DNA sequence: TGTGCCAGCAGCTCAACGCCGGGACGGCACACCGGGGAGCTGTTTTTT. Protein sequence: CASSSTPGRHTGELFF.

V and J are TRBV20-1 and TRBJ2-7; D is undetermined. The V gene lost 6 bases and the J gene lost 6 bases, with 12 bases spanning the gap. The CDR3 contains 11 residues. Germline V gene data show CDR1 as DFQATT and CDR2 as SNEGSKA (reference sequence). The CDR3: CSADRTAEQYF. CDR3 nucleotides: TGCAGTGCGGACCGGACCGCCGAGCAGTACTTC.